This T cell receptor beta chain was observed in a study of identifying expanded T cells in peripheral blood. No infections or other immune events were documented during collection. A single count supports this clone. Here immunoSEQ multiplex PCR was the method, and the copy in TCRdb shows in-frame clones only, minus some. Of 100,000 to 150,000 clones in the sample, 86% were seen once. The trim removed 6 bases at V and 4 bases at J, leaving 17 bases unmatched. Germline lookup yields CDR1 LNHDA and CDR2 SQIVND (reference sequence). The CDR3 loop spans 19 amino acids. Sequenced input: blood. The rearrangement joins TRBV19 to TRBJ2-1; TRBD2 agrees at 11 bases. The receptor comes from a person aged 18 to 70 in good health. CDR3 sequence (DNA): TGTGCCAGTAGAGACAGGGGGGGGATACTAGCGGGAGAATACAATGAGCAGTTCTTC. Its translation: CASRDRGGILAGEYNEQFF.